This section outlines one T cell receptor (beta chain) sequence together with its context. The protocol was immunoSEQ multiplex PCR, while the TCRdb copy is restricted to in-frame clones and leaves out a portion. Of about 34,000 clones listed, about 90% are singletons. This sample is part of a study of T cell changes during pregnancy in multiple sclerosis. Germline CDR1 and CDR2: MNHNS and SASEGT. The CDR3 is 16 residues long. Trimming took off 0 bases at V and 0 bases at J, with 9 bases between the two ends. The rearrangement uses TRBV6-1 and TRBJ1-5; D call uncertain. The specimen comprised CD8+ T cells from peripheral blood mononuclear cells, sampled in the third trimester of pregnancy. The origin of this receptor is a female donor with multiple sclerosis, enrolled in a pregnancy study. Here the CDR3 reads CASSEAPENSNQPQHF. CDR3 in DNA: TGTGCCAGCAGTGAAGCCCCAGAAAATAGCAATCAGCCCCAGCATTTT.